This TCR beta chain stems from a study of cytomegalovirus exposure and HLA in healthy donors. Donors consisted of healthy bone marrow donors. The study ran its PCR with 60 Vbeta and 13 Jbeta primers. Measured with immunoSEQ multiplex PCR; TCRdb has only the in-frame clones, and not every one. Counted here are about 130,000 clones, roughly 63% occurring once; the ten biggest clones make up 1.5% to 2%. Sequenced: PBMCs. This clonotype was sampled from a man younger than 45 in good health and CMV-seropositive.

In DNA form, the CDR3 reads TGTGCCAGCAGGACAGGGCAAGAGACCCAGTACTTC. It encodes CASRTGQETQYF. The chain has TRBV27 and TRBJ2-5; 7 bases fit TRBD1. The CDR3 loop spans 12 amino acids. The V gene's germline CDR1 is MNHEY and CDR2 SMNVEV (reference sequence). J was trimmed by 2 bases and V by 6 bases; bases with no gene match: 0.